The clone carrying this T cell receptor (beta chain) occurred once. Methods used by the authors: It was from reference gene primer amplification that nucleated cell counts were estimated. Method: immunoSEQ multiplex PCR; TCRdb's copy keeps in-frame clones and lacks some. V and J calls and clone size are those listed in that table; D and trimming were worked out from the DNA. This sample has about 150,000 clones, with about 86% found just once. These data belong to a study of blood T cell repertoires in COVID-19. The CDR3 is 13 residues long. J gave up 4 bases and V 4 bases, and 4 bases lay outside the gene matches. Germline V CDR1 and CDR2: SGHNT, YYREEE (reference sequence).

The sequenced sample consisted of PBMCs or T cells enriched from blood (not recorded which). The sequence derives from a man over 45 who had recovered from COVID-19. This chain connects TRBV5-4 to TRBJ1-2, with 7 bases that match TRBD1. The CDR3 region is CASSLDRVYGYTF. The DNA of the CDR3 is TGTGCCAGCAGCCTCGACAGGGTCTATGGCTACACCTTC.